This T cell receptor beta chain was profiled in a study of T-cell reconstitution after alpha-beta-depleted transplantation in children (dated by TCRdb to between 2015 and 2016). Regarding the complete study: Using TCR repertoire profiling, the study followed T-cell immune reconstitution in a quantitative way in children after TCRalphabeta/CD19-depleted allogeneic hematopoietic cell transplantation.

This clonotype was counted many times. Its antigen target is currently unknown. No base quality values were provided; no much bigger clone lies one nucleotide off. The library was made by PCR. TCRdb names Illumina HiSeq 2500 as the instrument used. TCR libraries were prepared with molecular barcoding, using unique molecular identifiers to normalize TCRbeta repertoire quantification. TCRdb trimmed public reads at Q25 via fastp, called clones via MiXCR and kept in-frame beta chains. Each CDR3 protein gets just one entry, which takes the most common genes and DNA from the rows behind it. This sample has some 600,000 distinct CDR3 sequences in its table, and 16% of those were observed once. The ten top clones hold approximately 1% of the sample. The junction shows trimming of 5 bases on V and 6 bases on J, and the gene matches do not reach 4 bases of it. The CDR3 has 13 amino acids, counting the end cysteine and phenylalanine. Only CDR3 DNA is held: 39 bases, read in frame from base 1. CDR1 and CDR2, per the germline V gene (reference sequence), are DFQATT and SNEGSKA.

The TCR originated in a human donor who donated a stem cell graft to a child with acute myeloid leukemia. The receptor chain draws on TRBV20-1 and TRBJ1-6, and 7 junctional nucleotides match TRBD1. The specimen comprised PBMCs from the stem cell graft donor, sampled from the stem cell graft. This receptor carries the CDR3 CSAPDRANSPLHF. The nucleotides read TGCAGTGCTCCCGACAGGGCTAATTCACCCCTCCACTTT.